This T cell receptor (beta chain) was obtained from a study of T-cell memory formation after mild COVID-19. TCRdb re-called the 5' RACE reads with MiXCR, one entry per CDR3 protein. The sample lists tens of thousands of distinct CDR3 sequences, 5% to 7% occurring once. This clonotype was found a few times. The CDR3 is 18 residues long. Trimming cost V 4 bases and J 0 bases, with 23 bases left between them. CDR1 and CDR2 (germline): DFQATT, SNEGSKA (reference sequence). The V call is TRBV20-1, the J call TRBJ2-3; D may be TRBD1 or TRBD2 (5 bases each). The sequenced sample consisted of PBMCs or a T cell subset sorted from them (not recorded which). The source is an adult who had mild COVID-19 (a few samples of this study predate the infection). Cell type and time point are not known. The CDR3 loop is CSATGTRQLGPSTDTQYF. The CDR3 DNA follows: TGCAGTGCTACTGGAACTAGGCAGTTGGGGCCTAGCACAGATACGCAGTATTTT.